The entry below describes one T cell receptor beta chain. Its antigen is unknown. Between the trimmed V and J ends, which lost 1 base and 8 bases, there was a span of 11 bases. The CDR3 is 13 residues long. Germline CDR1 is SGHTA and CDR2 is FQGNSA. Negative isolation was used for CD8+ and CD4+ T cells, and FACS enrichment was applied to TEMRA cells. RNA, at about 0.45 to 1 ug, was reverse transcribed with random hexamers. The TCR beta CDR3 was amplified by immunoSEQ multiplex PCR across 54 Vbeta, 13 Jbeta. TCRdb itself ran the immunoSEQ multiplex PCR reads through MiXCR, one entry per CDR3 protein. The data contain around 150,000 distinct CDR3 sequences, around 93% of them singletons. The data belong to a study of CD8 T cells in Susac syndrome. At the level of the study: Under ten of the sequenced Susac syndrome patients were in remission, and roughly six had active disease.

Whole-study findings and limits: The CD4+ T cell repertoire of patients with Susac syndrome showed no detectable clonal expansion.

The sample consisted of CD4+ T cells from PBMCs. This sequence was found in a human donor with Susac syndrome. The chain links TRBV7-2 to TRBJ1-2, with unresolved D. In DNA, the CDR3 is TGTGCCAGCAGCTTAGAAAGCGGGCTGGGCTACACCTTC. Translated: CASSLESGLGYTF.